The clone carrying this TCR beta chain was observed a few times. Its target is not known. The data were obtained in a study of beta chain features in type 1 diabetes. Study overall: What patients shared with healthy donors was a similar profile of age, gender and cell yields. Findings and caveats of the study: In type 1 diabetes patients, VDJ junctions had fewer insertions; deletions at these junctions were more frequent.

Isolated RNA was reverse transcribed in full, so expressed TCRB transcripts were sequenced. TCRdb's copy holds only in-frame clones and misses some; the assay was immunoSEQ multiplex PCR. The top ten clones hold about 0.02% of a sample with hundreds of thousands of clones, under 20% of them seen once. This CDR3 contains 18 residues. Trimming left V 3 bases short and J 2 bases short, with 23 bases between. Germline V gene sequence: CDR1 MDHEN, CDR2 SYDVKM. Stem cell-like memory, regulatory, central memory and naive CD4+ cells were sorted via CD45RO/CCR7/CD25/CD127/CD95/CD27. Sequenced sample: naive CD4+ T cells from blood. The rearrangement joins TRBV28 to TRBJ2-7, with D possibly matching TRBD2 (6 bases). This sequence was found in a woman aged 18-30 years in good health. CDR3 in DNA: TGTGCCAGCAGTTTTCCTCTCACTCTTGGGACTTCGACCTACGAGCAGTACTTC. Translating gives CASSFPLTLGTSTYEQYF.